The 23 T cell receptor beta chains reported below all come from one sample, sequenced in a study of blood T cell repertoires in COVID-19. Data came from immunoSEQ multiplex PCR; TCRdb stores just in-frame clones and leaves some out. This table holds around 70,000 clones, approximately 81% found once. The sample taken for sequencing was peripheral blood. These receptors originate from a woman aged 55-75 years with acute or convalescent COVID-19.

This clone has a handful of counts. The chain joins TRBV6-5 to TRBJ1-2; 7 nucleotides agree with TRBD1. CDR1 MNHEY and CDR2 SVGAGI come from the germline V gene. The CDR3 sequence is 15 residues long. After removal of 6 bases from V and 4 bases from J, the junction contained 11 bases not matched to a gene. The CDR3 region is CASSRGEASGYGYTF. CDR3 DNA: TGTGCCAGCAGCAGGGGGGAGGCGAGCGGCTATGGCTACACCTTC.

The genes are TRBV20-1 and TRBJ2-1, with TRBD1 identical over 9 bases. With 3 bases clipped from V and 7 bases from J, the junction kept 4 bases outside the gene matches. This CDR3 spans 13 amino acids. Germline CDR1 is DFQATT and CDR2 is SNEGSKA (reference sequence). For the CDR3, the DNA is TGCAGTGCTAGTGGGGACAGGGTGAATGAGCAGTTCTTC. Encoded protein: CSASGDRVNEQFF.

This clone was detected only once. The rearrangement joins TRBV7-2 to TRBJ2-7, with 12 bases that match TRBD2. CDR3 length equals 14 residues. CDR1 is SGHTA, CDR2 FQGNSA, per germline. V lost 3 bases to trimming and J lost 3 bases; unmatched junction nucleotides: 0. In nucleotides, the CDR3 is TGTGCCAGCAGCTTGACTAGCGGGAGCTACGAGCAGTACGTC. This sequence encodes CASSLTSGSYEQYV.

The V gene is TRBV9, the J gene TRBJ2-3; TRBD2 matches 10 bases. The CDR3 runs to 15 residues. Germline CDR1 reads SGDLS; CDR2 reads YYNGEE. V shed 0 bases and J 6 bases; nucleotides not matched to a gene: 4. The CDR3 is CASSVGLAGADTQYF. The CDR3 region has the DNA TGTGCCAGCAGCGTAGGGCTAGCGGGGGCGGATACGCAGTATTTT.

This clone occurred a few times. The chain couples TRBV9 to TRBJ2-5; weak D call: TRBD2 (5 bases). Per the germline V gene, CDR1 is SGDLS and CDR2 is YYNGEE. V gave up 3 bases and J gave up 2 bases, with 11 bases separating them. The CDR3 consists of 14 residues. CDR3 sequence reads: CASSERTSQETQYF. CDR3 bases: TGTGCCAGCAGCGAGAGGACTTCGCAAGAGACCCAGTACTTC.

The chain recombines TRBV27 with TRBJ1-1; D call uncertain. The CDR3 totals 14 residues. CDR1 and CDR2 from the germline V gene are MNHEY and SMNVEV (reference sequence). The V and J ends lost 1 base and 4 bases respectively, with 10 bases between them. The CDR3 nucleotides are TGTGCCAGCAGTTTATTTGGGTCGGGCACTGAAGCTTTCTTT. Translated: CASSLFGSGTEAFF.

The rearrangement joins TRBV7-3 to TRBJ2-1, with D perhaps matching TRBD1 (6 bases). CDR1 is SGHTA and CDR2 is FQGTGA in the germline V gene. Trimming shortened V by 2 bases and J by 9 bases, and 14 bases separated the two germline ends. The CDR3 covers 14 residues. In DNA, the CDR3 is TGTGCCAGCAGCTTATCAACAGGGTCCGGTGAGCAGTTCTTC. Translation gives CASSLSTGSGEQFF.

This clone is termed medium-sized. V is TRBV7-9 and J is TRBJ2-3, with 12 bases matching TRBD1. CDR3 length: 15 amino acids. With V trimmed by 4 bases and J by 2 bases, 1 base remained unmatched. Germline CDR1 SEHNR, CDR2 FQNEAQ (reference sequence). In DNA form, the CDR3 reads TGTGCCAGCAGCTGGGGACAGGGGGCCACAGATACGCAGTATTTT. Translating gives CASSWGQGATDTQYF.

This clone occurred a few times. This chain links TRBV7-2 with TRBJ2-5, with D possibly matching TRBD1 (5 bases). Deletions cut 6 bases from V and 2 bases from J, with 13 bases between. Per the germline V gene, CDR1 is SGHTA and CDR2 is FQGNSA. CDR3 size: 14 residues. CDR3 amino acids: CASRQNRPQETQYF. CDR3 sequence (DNA): TGTGCCAGCAGGCAAAACAGGCCTCAAGAGACCCAGTACTTC.

This chain's CDR3 is CASSDIGSGRGETQYF. The CDR3 bases are TGTGCCAGCAGTGACATTGGCTCGGGCAGGGGAGAGACCCAGTACTTC. The rearrangement uses TRBV2 and TRBJ2-5; TRBD1 is a possible D gene (6 bases). This CDR3 has 16 residues. From germline, CDR1 is SNHLY and CDR2 FYNNEI. Trimming shortened V by 3 bases and J by 4 bases, and 18 bases separated the two germline ends.

This sequence joins TRBV14 and TRBJ2-5, with 8 bases matching TRBD2. V was clipped by 0 bases and J by 2 bases; unmatched bases: 2. The CDR3 runs to 15 residues. Germline V gene data show CDR1 as SGHDN and CDR2 as FVKESK. The CDR3, as DNA: TGTGCCAGCAGCCAAGATCGGGGGGGTCAAGAGACCCAGTACTTC. It is translated as CASSQDRGGQETQYF. Combining the CDR3 with reference TRBV14 and TRBJ2-5 gives the whole variable domain EAGVTQFPSHSVIEKGQTVTLRCDPISGHDNLYWYRRVMGKEIKFLLHFVKESKQDESGMPNNRFLAERTGGTYSTLKVQPAELEDSGVYFCASSQDRGGQETQYFGPGTRLLVL.

The rearrangement links TRBV2 to TRBJ2-3; D perhaps matches TRBD1 (5 bases). Germline values: CDR1 SNHLY, CDR2 FYNNEI. V dropped 2 bases and J dropped 6 bases, with 15 bases sitting between them. The CDR3 runs to 15 residues. This CDR3 is CASSELGQPGDTQYF. The DNA for the CDR3 is TGTGCCAGCAGTGAATTGGGGCAACCCGGGGATACGCAGTATTTT.

This clone was detected a few times. J is TRBJ2-7 and V is TRBV19, with 11 bases fitting TRBD1. With 1 base clipped from V and 6 bases from J, the junction kept 11 bases outside the gene matches. The length of the CDR3 is 17 residues. Per the germline V gene, CDR1 is LNHDA and CDR2 is SQIVND (reference sequence). The CDR3 loop is CASSIVGSGQGVFEQYF. The CDR3 DNA follows: TGTGCCAGTAGTATAGTGGGCTCGGGACAGGGGGTTTTCGAGCAGTACTTC.

The rearrangement joins TRBV30 to TRBJ2-3, with D possibly TRBD2 on 5 matching bases. Germline CDR1 reads GTSNPN; CDR2 reads SVGIG (reference sequence). V lost 4 bases, J lost 0 bases, and 8 bases lay in between. The CDR3 consists of 13 residues. The CDR3 region has the DNA TGTGCCTGGATGCCGGGGAGCACAGATACGCAGTATTTT. Residues: CAWMPGSTDTQYF.

DNA of the CDR3: TGTGCCTGGGCAATACAGGGGGACAATCAGCCCCAGCATTTT. Translating gives CAWAIQGDNQPQHF. This chain uses TRBV30 with TRBJ1-5; 8 nucleotides agree with TRBD1. The junction had 6 bases not matched to a gene; V was cut back by 5 bases and J by 3 bases. The CDR3 spans 14 residues. The germline CDR1 and CDR2 sequences are GTSNPN and SVGIG (reference sequence).

The rearrangement links TRBV6-4 to TRBJ2-1, with 12 bases identical to TRBD2. After removal of 0 bases from V and 4 bases from J, the junction contained 4 bases not matched to a gene. The CDR3 has 17 residues. Germline V lookup: CDR1 MRHNA, CDR2 SNTAGT. The CDR3 protein is CASSDSKTSGGYNEQFF. CDR3 nucleotides: TGTGCCAGCAGTGACTCTAAGACTAGCGGGGGTTACAATGAGCAGTTCTTC.

The J gene is TRBJ2-2, the V gene TRBV14; D remains ambiguous. Germline V gene lookup returns CDR1 SGHDN and CDR2 FVKESK. V lost 0 bases to trimming and J lost 4 bases, with 6 bases between them. The CDR3 contains 14 residues. DNA of the CDR3: TGTGCCAGCAGCCAAGAGGAGTCCACCGGGGAGCTGTTTTTT. It yields the protein CASSQEESTGELFF.

V is TRBV19 and J is TRBJ2-7; 9 nucleotides match TRBD1. Trimming removed 5 bases from V and 2 bases from J; junction bases left unmatched: 7. The germline CDR1 and CDR2 sequences are LNHDA and SQIVND (reference sequence). The CDR3 loop spans 15 amino acids. Here the CDR3 DNA reads TGTGCCAGTAGTGTTGCCGGGACAGGGACCTACGAGCAGTACTTC. Its protein product is CASSVAGTGTYEQYF.

On this clone: One end of the junction is discordant with germline, which a read error may explain. The chain has TRBV6-1 and TRBJ2-3, with a tentative D call TRBD2 (5 bases). Germline assignment: CDR1 MNHNS and CDR2 SASEGT. This CDR3 is 16 amino acids long. CDR3 sequence reads: CAGSDWRTDTTDTQYF. Written as DNA, the CDR3 is TGTGCCGGCAGTGACTGGAGGACCGATACCACAGATACGCAGTATTTT.

The chain combines TRBV6-2 or TRBV6-3 with TRBJ2-1, with unresolved D. V was clipped by 2 bases and J by 7 bases, with 6 bases between them. The CDR3 length is 12 residues. The germline V gene encodes CDR1 MNHEY and CDR2 SVGEGT. The CDR3 sequence is CASSYVRNEQFF. In DNA form, the CDR3 reads TGTGCCAGCAGTTACGTCAGGAATGAGCAGTTCTTC.

The V gene is TRBV19, the J gene TRBJ1-1; unclear D gene. There are 13 residues in the CDR3. Germline CDR1 and CDR2: LNHDA and SQIVND (reference sequence). V was clipped by 8 bases and J by 1 base, with 11 bases between them. The CDR3 bases are TGTGCCAGTGTGGGAGGACCGAACACTGAAGCTTTCTTT. Its translation is CASVGGPNTEAFF. The full variable domain, its missing parts supplied by reference TRBV19 and TRBJ1-1, is DGGITQSPKYLFRKEGQNVTLSCEQNLNHDAMYWYRQDPGQGLRLIYYSQIVNDFQKGDIAEGYSVSREKKESFPLTVTSAQKNPTAFYLCASVGGPNTEAFFGQGTRLTVV.

The rearrangement links TRBV10-3 to TRBJ1-5, with D uncertain. The V end was cut by 3 bases, the J end by 9 bases, with 12 bases between. Germline V lookup: CDR1 ENHRY, CDR2 SYGVKD. The CDR3 extends over 13 amino acids. The CDR3 nucleotides read TGTGCCATCAGTGAACACGAAGCGCGGCCCCAGCATTTT. Translating it yields CAISEHEARPQHF.

The chain couples TRBV6-6 to TRBJ1-2; 8 bases match TRBD1. Germline V gene data show CDR1 as MNHNY and CDR2 as SVGAGI (reference sequence). The CDR3 consists of 15 residues. The V gene end was trimmed by 6 bases and the J gene end by 0 bases; junction bases not matched to a gene: 6. The CDR3 DNA reads as TGTGCCAGCAGATGGACAGGGACGCCTAACTATGGCTACACCTTC. Encoded protein: CASRWTGTPNYGYTF.